Listed below are T cell receptor beta chains from one sample, sequenced in a study of cytomegalovirus exposure and HLA in healthy donors. The table came from immunoSEQ multiplex PCR; TCRdb's copy has only in-frame clones and leaves some out. The table records around 180,000 clones, about three quarters of them present only once. Material for sequencing was PBMCs. The receptors come from a man aged 40-49 years in good health and CMV-seronegative. Each CDR3 is given with its conserved first and last residue. A D gene is named only where the DNA matches it firmly. Clone size is not always given. Where it is, it says once, few, many or a class for expanded clones.

v_gene: TRBV7-2
abundance: NA
d_gene: NA
j_gene: TRBJ2-1
CDR3nt: TGTGCCAGCAGCTCAAACAGGGACAATGAGCAGTTCTTC
CDR3aa: CASSSNRDNEQFF

v_gene: TRBV7-2
abundance: NA
d_gene: NA
j_gene: TRBJ2-3
CDR3nt: TGTGCCAGCAGCATAGGGGGGGTAGTTATAGATACGCAGTATTTT
CDR3aa: CASSIGGVVIDTQYF

v_gene: TRBV2
abundance: NA
d_gene: TRBD2
j_gene: TRBJ2-5
CDR3nt: TGTGCCAGCAGCGAAGGACTAGTCCAAGAGACCCAGTACTTC
CDR3aa: CASSEGLVQETQYF

v_gene: TRBV27
abundance: NA
d_gene: TRBD1
j_gene: TRBJ2-7
CDR3nt: TGTGCCAGCAGTCACACGCCAGGACAGGGGCCCTACGAGCAGTACTTC
CDR3aa: CASSHTPGQGPYEQYF

v_gene: TRBV20-1
abundance: NA
d_gene: NA
j_gene: TRBJ1-2
CDR3nt: TGCAGTGCTAGGGGGGCGTGGGGCTACACCTTC
CDR3aa: CSARGAWGYTF

v_gene: TRBV5-8
abundance: NA
d_gene: TRBD1
j_gene: TRBJ2-1
CDR3nt: TGTGCCAGCAGCGTCGACAGGGGGCAGTTCTTC
CDR3aa: CASSVDRGQFF

v_gene: TRBV7-2
abundance: NA
d_gene: TRBD1
j_gene: TRBJ2-7
CDR3nt: TGTGCCAGCAGCCCGGGACAGGGCCCCTACGAGCAGTACTTC
CDR3aa: CASSPGQGPYEQYF

v_gene: TRBV2
abundance: NA
d_gene: NA
j_gene: TRBJ1-2
CDR3nt: TGTGCCAGCAGCACCGGGACACAAGGCTACACCTTC
CDR3aa: CASSTGTQGYTF

v_gene: TRBV19
abundance: NA
d_gene: TRBD2
j_gene: TRBJ2-6
CDR3nt: TGTGCCAGTAGTCCCCGGACTAGCGGGGGCTCTGGGGCCAACGTCCTGACTTTC
CDR3aa: CASSPRTSGGSGANVLTF

v_gene: TRBV2
abundance: once
d_gene: NA
j_gene: TRBJ1-5
CDR3nt: TGTGCCAGCAGTGAGGGGTGGGGCCCGGTTGGGCCCCAGCATTTT
CDR3aa: CASSEGWGPVGPQHF

v_gene: TRBV6-6
abundance: NA
d_gene: TRBD2
j_gene: TRBJ2-1
CDR3nt: TGTGCCAGCCGCCCACTAGCGGAAGGTGAGCAGTTCTTC
CDR3aa: CASRPLAEGEQFF

v_gene: TRBV10-3
abundance: NA
d_gene: TRBD1
j_gene: TRBJ1-2
CDR3nt: TGTGCCATCAGTGAGTCGCAGCAGGGGGCGAGTGGCTACACCTTC
CDR3aa: CAISESQQGASGYTF

v_gene: TRBV4-3
abundance: NA
d_gene: NA
j_gene: TRBJ1-1
CDR3nt: TGCGCCAGCAGCCAAGACTCCAACACTGAAGCTTTCTTT
CDR3aa: CASSQDSNTEAFF

v_gene: TRBV7-2
abundance: NA
d_gene: TRBD1
j_gene: TRBJ2-2
CDR3nt: TGTGCCAGCAGCCATGGACAGGGTGACACCGGGGAGCTGTTTTTT
CDR3aa: CASSHGQGDTGELFF

v_gene: TRBV14
abundance: NA
d_gene: NA
j_gene: TRBJ1-1
CDR3nt: TGTGCCAGCAGCCCCTTTAGGAACACTGAAGCTTTCTTT
CDR3aa: CASSPFRNTEAFF

v_gene: TRBV7-8
abundance: NA
d_gene: TRBD1
j_gene: TRBJ2-3
CDR3nt: TGTGCCAGCAGCTTAGATGGACAGGGTAGAACAGATACGCAGTATTTT
CDR3aa: CASSLDGQGRTDTQYF

v_gene: TRBV6-6
abundance: NA
d_gene: TRBD1
j_gene: TRBJ2-1
CDR3nt: TGTGCCAGCAGTCCGGGACAGGGGGCGTTTGAGCAGTTCTTC
CDR3aa: CASSPGQGAFEQFF

v_gene: TRBV27
abundance: NA
d_gene: TRBD2
j_gene: TRBJ2-3
CDR3nt: TGTGCCAGCAGTACTAGGACTAGCGGGAGTGCAGATACGCAGTATTTT
CDR3aa: CASSTRTSGSADTQYF

v_gene: TRBV19
abundance: NA
d_gene: NA
j_gene: TRBJ1-5
CDR3nt: TGTGCCAGTAGTATTCTTTATAGCAATCAGCCCCAGCATTTT
CDR3aa: CASSILYSNQPQHF

v_gene: TRBV5-6
abundance: NA
d_gene: TRBD2
j_gene: TRBJ2-7
CDR3nt: TGTGCCAGCAGCCTTCGCGCTAGCGGGGGCTACGAGCAGTACTTC
CDR3aa: CASSLRASGGYEQYF

v_gene: TRBV18
abundance: NA
d_gene: TRBD2
j_gene: TRBJ2-7
CDR3nt: TGTGCCAGCTCACCTTTGACCGGGACTAGCGGGGGCCTGCAGTACTTC
CDR3aa: CASSPLTGTSGGLQYF

v_gene: TRBV7-9
abundance: NA
d_gene: NA
j_gene: TRBJ2-5
CDR3nt: TGTGCCAGCAGCTTGTTCGGGCCGACAAGGGGGGAGACCCAGTACTTC
CDR3aa: CASSLFGPTRGETQYF

v_gene: TRBV29-1
abundance: NA
d_gene: NA
j_gene: TRBJ1-1
CDR3nt: TGCAGCGTTCAGGCAGGGTCTAACACTGAAGCTTTCTTT
CDR3aa: CSVQAGSNTEAFF

v_gene: TRBV5-4
abundance: NA
d_gene: NA
j_gene: TRBJ1-1
CDR3nt: TGTGCCAGCAGCCTCGGCGGGAACACTGAAGCTTTCTTT
CDR3aa: CASSLGGNTEAFF

v_gene: TRBV11-2
abundance: NA
d_gene: TRBD1
j_gene: TRBJ2-6
CDR3nt: TGTGCCAGCAGCAGACGGGACAGGGAGGAATCTGGGGCCAACGTCCTGACTTTC
CDR3aa: CASSRRDREESGANVLTF

v_gene: TRBV7-9
abundance: NA
d_gene: NA
j_gene: TRBJ1-5
CDR3nt: TGTGCCAGCAGCCAGGGAGGCCAGCCCCAGCATTTT
CDR3aa: CASSQGGQPQHF

v_gene: TRBV10-3
abundance: once
d_gene: NA
j_gene: TRBJ2-7
CDR3nt: TGTGCCATCAGTGAGTCTACGAGCGAGCAGTACTTC
CDR3aa: CAISESTSEQYF

v_gene: TRBV30
abundance: NA
d_gene: TRBD2
j_gene: TRBJ2-5
CDR3nt: TGTGCCTGGGGCGCTAGCGGGTCGTCACAAGAGACCCAGTACTTC
CDR3aa: CAWGASGSSQETQYF

v_gene: TRBV7-8
abundance: NA
d_gene: TRBD2
j_gene: TRBJ2-1
CDR3nt: TGTGCCAGCAGCCGGACTAGCGGAGTATACAATGAGCAGTTCTTC
CDR3aa: CASSRTSGVYNEQFF

v_gene: TRBV5-4
abundance: NA
d_gene: NA
j_gene: TRBJ1-4
CDR3nt: TGTGCCAGCAGCTTGGACAGGGCGGGTAGTTTTTTT
CDR3aa: CASSLDRAGSFF

v_gene: TRBV7-7
abundance: NA
d_gene: TRBD2
j_gene: TRBJ2-3
CDR3nt: TGTGCATGCGCTAGCGGGAGGACAGATACGCAGTATTTT
CDR3aa: CACASGRTDTQYF

v_gene: TRBV30
abundance: NA
d_gene: NA
j_gene: TRBJ2-5
CDR3nt: TGTGCCTGGAGTGTACGGGGGACCCAGTACTTC
CDR3aa: CAWSVRGTQYF

v_gene: TRBV25-1
abundance: NA
d_gene: TRBD1
j_gene: TRBJ2-7
CDR3nt: TGTGCCAGCAGTGATACTGGACAGGGAAACTACGAGCAGTACTTC
CDR3aa: CASSDTGQGNYEQYF

v_gene: TRBV19
abundance: NA
d_gene: NA
j_gene: TRBJ1-6
CDR3nt: TGTGCCAGTAGTGAACTTATCCCCAATTCACCCCTCCACTTT
CDR3aa: CASSELIPNSPLHF

v_gene: TRBV18
abundance: NA
d_gene: NA
j_gene: TRBJ2-2
CDR3nt: TGTGCCAGCTCACTAGGAGCGAACACCGGGGAGCTGTTTTTT
CDR3aa: CASSLGANTGELFF

v_gene: TRBV7-9
abundance: NA
d_gene: TRBD1
j_gene: TRBJ2-7
CDR3nt: TGTGCCAGCAGCCGATTTGGGACAGACTACGAGCAGTACTTC
CDR3aa: CASSRFGTDYEQYF

v_gene: TRBV7-9
abundance: NA
d_gene: NA
j_gene: TRBJ1-3
CDR3nt: TGTGCCAGCAGCCCACAGGGAGGGGTTGGAAACACCATATATTTT
CDR3aa: CASSPQGGVGNTIYF

v_gene: TRBV29-1
abundance: NA
d_gene: NA
j_gene: TRBJ1-2
CDR3nt: TGCAGCGTTGAAGATCTTACAGGTAACTATGGCTACACCTTC
CDR3aa: CSVEDLTGNYGYTF

v_gene: TRBV5-4
abundance: NA
d_gene: TRBD2
j_gene: TRBJ2-3
CDR3nt: TGTGCCAGCAGCTCGGAGGGGCGGGGGGGACTAGATACGCAGTATTTT
CDR3aa: CASSSEGRGGLDTQYF

v_gene: TRBV30
abundance: NA
d_gene: NA
j_gene: TRBJ1-1
CDR3nt: TGTGCCTGGATGCCCCGGGGGGGCTTCACTGAAGCTTTCTTT
CDR3aa: CAWMPRGGFTEAFF

v_gene: TRBV6-6
abundance: NA
d_gene: TRBD1
j_gene: TRBJ1-5
CDR3nt: TGTGCCAGCAGTTACGACAGGGGAGTTTCCCAGCCCCAGCATTTT
CDR3aa: CASSYDRGVSQPQHF

v_gene: TRBV7-2
abundance: NA
d_gene: NA
j_gene: TRBJ2-3
CDR3nt: TGTGCCAGCAGCAAAAGGGGGACACGAATCACAGATACGCAGTATTTT
CDR3aa: CASSKRGTRITDTQYF

v_gene: TRBV10-1
abundance: NA
d_gene: TRBD1
j_gene: TRBJ1-6
CDR3nt: TGCGCCAGCAGGGCCGGGACAGCTAATTCACCCCTCCACTTT
CDR3aa: CASRAGTANSPLHF

v_gene: TRBV10-3
abundance: NA
d_gene: TRBD1
j_gene: TRBJ1-1
CDR3nt: TGTGCCATCAAGGGACAGGGCGTCGACTCAGGCACTGAAGCTTTCTTT
CDR3aa: CAIKGQGVDSGTEAFF

v_gene: TRBV29-1
abundance: NA
d_gene: NA
j_gene: TRBJ2-5
CDR3nt: TGCAGCGTTGTATCTGTCCAAGAGACCCAGTACTTC
CDR3aa: CSVVSVQETQYF

v_gene: TRBV5-1
abundance: NA
d_gene: NA
j_gene: TRBJ2-1
CDR3nt: TGCGCCAGCAGCTTAAGGGGGACCTACAATGAGCAGTTCTTC
CDR3aa: CASSLRGTYNEQFF

v_gene: TRBV4-3
abundance: NA
d_gene: TRBD1
j_gene: TRBJ1-5
CDR3nt: TGCGCCAGCAGCCTGGACAGGGGAACGAGACAGCCCCAGCATTTT
CDR3aa: CASSLDRGTRQPQHF

v_gene: TRBV13
abundance: NA
d_gene: TRBD1
j_gene: TRBJ2-1
CDR3nt: TGTGCCAGCAGCGAGGCAGGGGGCCAGATTAGTAATGAGCAGTTCTTC
CDR3aa: CASSEAGGQISNEQFF

v_gene: TRBV6-9
abundance: NA
d_gene: TRBD1
j_gene: TRBJ1-2
CDR3nt: TGTGCCAGCAGTTTGGGACAGGGACAGAACTATGGCTACACCTTC
CDR3aa: CASSLGQGQNYGYTF

v_gene: TRBV27
abundance: NA
d_gene: NA
j_gene: TRBJ2-7
CDR3nt: TGTGCCAGCAGTTTATCAAGCGACTACGAGCAGTACTTC
CDR3aa: CASSLSSDYEQYF

v_gene: TRBV15
abundance: NA
d_gene: NA
j_gene: TRBJ2-5
CDR3nt: TGTGCCACTTCTTCATACGGGGGGCTGGAGACCCAGTACTTC
CDR3aa: CATSSYGGLETQYF

v_gene: TRBV10-3
abundance: once
d_gene: TRBD2
j_gene: TRBJ2-7
CDR3nt: TGTGCCATCAGTGAGTCCGTGACTAGCGGGGCCGAGCAGTACTTC
CDR3aa: CAISESVTSGAEQYF

v_gene: TRBV27
abundance: NA
d_gene: NA
j_gene: TRBJ2-7
CDR3nt: TGTGCCAGCCGACGGGCGGGCGAGCAGTACTTC
CDR3aa: CASRRAGEQYF

v_gene: TRBV18
abundance: NA
d_gene: TRBD1
j_gene: TRBJ1-1
CDR3nt: TGTGCCAGCTCACCGAACGACAGGGTGAACACTGAAGCTTTCTTT
CDR3aa: CASSPNDRVNTEAFF

v_gene: TRBV5-1
abundance: NA
d_gene: NA
j_gene: TRBJ1-2
CDR3nt: TGCGCCAGCAGCTTGGACTCAGGGATTGCTAACTATGGCTACACCTTC
CDR3aa: CASSLDSGIANYGYTF

v_gene: TRBV5-4
abundance: NA
d_gene: NA
j_gene: TRBJ2-7
CDR3nt: TGTGCCAGCAGCTCTAAGGGGGGGCGGTACGAGCAGTACTTC
CDR3aa: CASSSKGGRYEQYF

v_gene: TRBV15
abundance: NA
d_gene: NA
j_gene: TRBJ2-5
CDR3nt: TGTGCCACCAGCAGAGATCATGCGGGTCCCTGGGAGCAGTACTTC
CDR3aa: CATSRDHAGPWEQYF

v_gene: TRBV4-3
abundance: few
d_gene: TRBD1
j_gene: TRBJ1-4
CDR3nt: TGCGCCAGCAGCCAAGATCCTATCGGGACAGGGATTGAAAAACTGTTTTTT
CDR3aa: CASSQDPIGTGIEKLFF

v_gene: TRBV18
abundance: NA
d_gene: NA
j_gene: TRBJ1-2
CDR3nt: TGTGCCAGCTCCTTAGAGGACAACCTTGCCTCCGGTGCTTACTATGGCTACACCTTC
CDR3aa: CASSLEDNLASGAYYGYTF